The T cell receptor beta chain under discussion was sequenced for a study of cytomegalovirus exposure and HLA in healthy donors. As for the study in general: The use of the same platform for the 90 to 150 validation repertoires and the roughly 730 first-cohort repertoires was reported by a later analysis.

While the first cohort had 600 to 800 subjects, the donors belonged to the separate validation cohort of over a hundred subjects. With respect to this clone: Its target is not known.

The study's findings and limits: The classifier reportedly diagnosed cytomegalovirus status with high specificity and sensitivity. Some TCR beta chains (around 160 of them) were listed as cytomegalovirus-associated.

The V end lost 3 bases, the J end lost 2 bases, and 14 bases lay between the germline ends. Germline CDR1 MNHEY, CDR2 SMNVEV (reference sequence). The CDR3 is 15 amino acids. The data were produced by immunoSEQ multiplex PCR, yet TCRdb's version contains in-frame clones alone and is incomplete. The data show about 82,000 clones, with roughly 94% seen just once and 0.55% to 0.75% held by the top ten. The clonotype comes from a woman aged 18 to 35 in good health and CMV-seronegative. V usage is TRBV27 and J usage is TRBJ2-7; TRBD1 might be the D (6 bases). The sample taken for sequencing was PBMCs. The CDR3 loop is CASSLIRDTAYEQYF. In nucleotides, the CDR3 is TGTGCCAGCAGTTTGATACGGGACACTGCCTACGAGCAGTACTTC.